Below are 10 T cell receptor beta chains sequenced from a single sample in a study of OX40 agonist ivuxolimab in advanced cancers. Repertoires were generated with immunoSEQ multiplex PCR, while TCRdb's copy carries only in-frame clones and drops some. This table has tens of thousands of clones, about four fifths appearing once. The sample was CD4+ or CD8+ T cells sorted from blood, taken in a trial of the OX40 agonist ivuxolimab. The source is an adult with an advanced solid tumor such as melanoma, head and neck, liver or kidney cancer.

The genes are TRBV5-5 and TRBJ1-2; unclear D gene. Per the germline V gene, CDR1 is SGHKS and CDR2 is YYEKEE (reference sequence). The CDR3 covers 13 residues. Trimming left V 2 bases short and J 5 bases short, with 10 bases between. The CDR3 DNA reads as TGTGCCAGCAGCTTCGATCTGGGTTATGGCTACACCTTC. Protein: CASSFDLGYGYTF. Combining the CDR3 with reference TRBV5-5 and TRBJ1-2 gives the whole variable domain DAGVTQSPTHLIKTRGQQVTLRCSPISGHKSVSWYQQVLGQGPQFIFQYYEKEERGRGNFPDRFSARQFPNYSSELNVNALLLGDSALYLCASSFDLGYGYTFGSGTRLTVV.

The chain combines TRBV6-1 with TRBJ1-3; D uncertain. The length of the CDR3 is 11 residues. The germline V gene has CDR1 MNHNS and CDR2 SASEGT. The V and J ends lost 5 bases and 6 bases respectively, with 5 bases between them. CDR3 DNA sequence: TGTGCCAGCAGTAGTCAAAACACCATATATTTT. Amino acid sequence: CASSSQNTIYF.

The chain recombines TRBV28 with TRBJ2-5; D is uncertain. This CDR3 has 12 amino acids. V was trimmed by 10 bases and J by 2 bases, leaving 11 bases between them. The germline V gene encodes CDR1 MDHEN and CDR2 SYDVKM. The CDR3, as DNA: TGTGCCACCAATCGGTGGCAAGAGACCCAGTACTTC. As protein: CATNRWQETQYF. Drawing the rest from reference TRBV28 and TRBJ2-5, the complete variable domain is DVKVTQSSRYLVKRTGEKVFLECVQDMDHENMFWYRQDPGLGLRLIYFSYDVKMKEKGDIPEGYSVSREKKERFSLILESASTNQTSMYLCATNRWQETQYFGPGTRLLVL.

The CDR3, as DNA: TGTGCCATCAGTGTCGGGGGGTATGGCTACACCTTC. Encoded protein: CAISVGGYGYTF. The rearrangement uses TRBV10-3 and TRBJ1-2; possible D gene TRBD1, 5 bases. V lost 4 bases to trimming and J lost 5 bases, with 8 bases between them. The CDR3 contains 12 residues. Per the germline V gene, CDR1 is ENHRY and CDR2 is SYGVKD.

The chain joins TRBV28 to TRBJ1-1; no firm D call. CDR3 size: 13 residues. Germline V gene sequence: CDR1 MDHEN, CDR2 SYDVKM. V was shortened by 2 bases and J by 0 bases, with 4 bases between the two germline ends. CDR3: CASSLQMNTEAFF. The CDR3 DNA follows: TGTGCCAGCAGTTTACAGATGAACACTGAAGCTTTCTTT.

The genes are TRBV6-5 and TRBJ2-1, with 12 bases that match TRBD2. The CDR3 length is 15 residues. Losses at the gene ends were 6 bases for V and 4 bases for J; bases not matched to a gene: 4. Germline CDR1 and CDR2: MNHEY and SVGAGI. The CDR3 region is CASRETSGGYNEQFF. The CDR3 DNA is TGTGCCAGCAGGGAGACTAGCGGGGGATACAATGAGCAGTTCTTC.

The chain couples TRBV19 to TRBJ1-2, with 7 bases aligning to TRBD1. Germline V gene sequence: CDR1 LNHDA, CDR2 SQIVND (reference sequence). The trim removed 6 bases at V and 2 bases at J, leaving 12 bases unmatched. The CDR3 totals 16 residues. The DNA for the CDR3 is TGTGCCAGTAGCCCCTCCGGGACAGAAGCAAACTATGGCTACACCTTC. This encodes CASSPSGTEANYGYTF.

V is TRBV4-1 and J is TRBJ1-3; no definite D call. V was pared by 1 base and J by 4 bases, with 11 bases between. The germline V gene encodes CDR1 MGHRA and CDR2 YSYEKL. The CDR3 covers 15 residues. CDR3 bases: TGCGCCAGCAGCCAAGCACTACTTCCGGGAAACACCATATATTTT. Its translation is CASSQALLPGNTIYF.

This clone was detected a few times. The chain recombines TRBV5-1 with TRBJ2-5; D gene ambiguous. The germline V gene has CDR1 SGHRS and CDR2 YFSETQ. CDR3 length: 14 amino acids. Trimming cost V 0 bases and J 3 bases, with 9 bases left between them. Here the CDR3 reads CASSLAGSEETQYF. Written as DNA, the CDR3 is TGCGCCAGCAGCTTGGCAGGAAGTGAAGAGACCCAGTACTTC.

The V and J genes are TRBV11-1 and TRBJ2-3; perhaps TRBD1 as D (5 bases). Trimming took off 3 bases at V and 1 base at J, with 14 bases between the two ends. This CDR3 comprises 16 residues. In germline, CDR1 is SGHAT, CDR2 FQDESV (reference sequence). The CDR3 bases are TGTGCCAGCAGCTTCCAGGGTAAGAGTGGCACAGATACGCAGTATTTT. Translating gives CASSFQGKSGTDTQYF.